This record covers a single T cell receptor (beta chain). The data stem from a study of blood T cell repertoires in COVID-19. The protocol was immunoSEQ multiplex PCR, while the TCRdb copy is restricted to in-frame clones and leaves out a portion. The data show 150,000 to 200,000 clones, with more than 70% seen just once and roughly 6% held by the top ten. The V gene's germline CDR1 is SGHRS and CDR2 YFSETQ. V was trimmed by 4 bases and J by 6 bases, leaving 16 bases between them. This CDR3 is 14 amino acids long. V and J are TRBV5-1 and TRBJ1-2; tentatively, D is TRBD1 (5 bases). The sample was PBMCs or T cells enriched from blood (not recorded which). This clonotype was obtained from a middle-aged man who had recovered from COVID-19. The CDR3 spells CASSGISGVNGYTF. Written as DNA, the CDR3 is TGCGCCAGCAGCGGTATCTCGGGGGTAAATGGCTACACCTTC.